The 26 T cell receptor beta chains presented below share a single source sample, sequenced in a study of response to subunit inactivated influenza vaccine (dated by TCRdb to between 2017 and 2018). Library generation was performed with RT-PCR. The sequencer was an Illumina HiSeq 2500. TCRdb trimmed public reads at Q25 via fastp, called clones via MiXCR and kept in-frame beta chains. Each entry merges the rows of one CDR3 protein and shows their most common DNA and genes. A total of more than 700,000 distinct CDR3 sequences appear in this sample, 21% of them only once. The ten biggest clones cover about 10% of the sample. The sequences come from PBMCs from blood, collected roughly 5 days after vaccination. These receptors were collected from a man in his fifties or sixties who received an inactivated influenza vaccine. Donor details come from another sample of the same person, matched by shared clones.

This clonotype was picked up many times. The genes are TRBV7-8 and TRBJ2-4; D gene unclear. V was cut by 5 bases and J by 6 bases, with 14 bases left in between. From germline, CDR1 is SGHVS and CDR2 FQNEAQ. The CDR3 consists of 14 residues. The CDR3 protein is CASSQQHGVNIQYF. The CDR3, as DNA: TGTGCCAGCAGCCAGCAACATGGAGTAAACATTCAGTACTTC.

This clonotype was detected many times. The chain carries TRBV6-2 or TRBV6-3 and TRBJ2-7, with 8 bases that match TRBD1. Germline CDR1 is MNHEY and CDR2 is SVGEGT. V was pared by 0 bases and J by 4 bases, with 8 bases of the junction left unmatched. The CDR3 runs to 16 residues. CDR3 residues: CASSYSSGTGLYEQYF. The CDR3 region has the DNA TGTGCCAGCAGTTACTCTTCCGGGACAGGTCTTTACGAGCAGTACTTC.

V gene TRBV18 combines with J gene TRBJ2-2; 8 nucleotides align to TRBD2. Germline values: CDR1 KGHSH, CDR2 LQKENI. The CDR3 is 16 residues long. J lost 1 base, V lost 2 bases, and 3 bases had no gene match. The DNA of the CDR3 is TGTGCCAGCTCACCAGCGGGGGGCCTGAACACCGGGGAGCTGTTTTTT. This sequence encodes CASSPAGGLNTGELFF.

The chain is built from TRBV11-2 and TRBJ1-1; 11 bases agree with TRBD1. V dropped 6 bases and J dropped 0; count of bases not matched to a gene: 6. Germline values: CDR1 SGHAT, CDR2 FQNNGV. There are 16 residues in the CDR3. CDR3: CASRLGGQGVNTEAFF. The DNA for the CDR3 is TGTGCCAGCAGACTAGGGGGACAGGGGGTGAACACTGAAGCTTTCTTT.

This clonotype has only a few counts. CDR3 protein: CASSPTQGATEAFF. The CDR3 DNA sequence: TGTGCCAGCAGTCCAACTCAGGGGGCAACTGAAGCTTTCTTT. The J gene is TRBJ1-1, the V gene TRBV12-3 or TRBV12-4; 8 bases align to TRBD1. The CDR3 covers 14 residues. Trimming removed 5 bases from V and 5 bases from J; junction bases left unmatched: 7.

The CDR3 protein is CSVYQDILNTEAFF. The CDR3 DNA is TGCAGCGTTTATCAAGACATTTTGAACACTGAAGCTTTCTTT. V gene TRBV29-1 combines with J gene TRBJ1-1; D call uncertain. The length of the CDR3 is 14 residues. V was pared by 5 bases and J by 0 bases, with 13 bases between. CDR1 and CDR2 (germline): SQVTM, ANQGSEA.

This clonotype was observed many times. CDR3 bases: TGTGCCAGCAGCTACGACACTTACAATCAGCCCCAGCATTTT. Protein product: CASSYDTYNQPQHF. J is TRBJ1-5 and V is TRBV7-9; no clear D gene. Germline-derived CDR1 and CDR2 are SEHNR and FQNEAQ (reference sequence). The V gene lost 4 bases and the J gene lost 3 bases, with 10 bases spanning the gap. The CDR3 loop spans 14 amino acids.

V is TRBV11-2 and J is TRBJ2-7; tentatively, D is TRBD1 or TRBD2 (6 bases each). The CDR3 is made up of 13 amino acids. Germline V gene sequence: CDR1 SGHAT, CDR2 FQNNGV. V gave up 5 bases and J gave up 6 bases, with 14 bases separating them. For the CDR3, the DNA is TGTGCCAGCAGCAGGGACGAGGGGGGCGAGCAGTACTTC. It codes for CASSRDEGGEQYF.

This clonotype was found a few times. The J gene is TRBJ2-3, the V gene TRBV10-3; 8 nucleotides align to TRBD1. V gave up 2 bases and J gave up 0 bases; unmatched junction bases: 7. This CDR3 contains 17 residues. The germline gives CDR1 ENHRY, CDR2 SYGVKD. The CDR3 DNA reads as TGTGCCATCAGTGAGCCGTCGACAGGGGCTAGCACAGATACGCAGTATTTT. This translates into CAISEPSTGASTDTQYF.

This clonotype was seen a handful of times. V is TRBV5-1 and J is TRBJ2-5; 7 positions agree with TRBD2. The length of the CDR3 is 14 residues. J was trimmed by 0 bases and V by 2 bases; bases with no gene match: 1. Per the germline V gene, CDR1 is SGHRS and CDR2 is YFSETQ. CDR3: CASSFTSDQETQYF. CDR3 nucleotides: TGCGCCAGCAGCTTCACTAGCGACCAAGAGACCCAGTACTTC. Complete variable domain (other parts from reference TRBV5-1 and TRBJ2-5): KAGVTQTPRYLIKTRGQQVTLSCSPISGHRSVSWYQQTPGQGLQFLFEYFSETQRNKGNFPGRFSGRQFSNSRSEMNVSTLELGDSALYLCASSFTSDQETQYFGPGTRLLVL.

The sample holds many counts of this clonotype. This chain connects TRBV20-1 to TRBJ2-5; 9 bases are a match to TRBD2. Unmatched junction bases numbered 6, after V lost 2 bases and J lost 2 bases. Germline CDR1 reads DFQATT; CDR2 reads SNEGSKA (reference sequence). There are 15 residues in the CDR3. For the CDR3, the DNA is TGCAGTGCTAGACGGTCTAGCGGGGTTCAAGAGACCCAGTACTTC. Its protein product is CSARRSSGVQETQYF.

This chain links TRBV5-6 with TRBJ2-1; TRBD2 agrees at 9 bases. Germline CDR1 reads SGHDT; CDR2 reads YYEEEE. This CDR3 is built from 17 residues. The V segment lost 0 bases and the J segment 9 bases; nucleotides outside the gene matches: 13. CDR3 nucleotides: TGTGCCAGCAGCTTGGATCGCCTTCGCGGGGGGGCCCGTGAGCAGTTCTTC. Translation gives CASSLDRLRGGAREQFF.

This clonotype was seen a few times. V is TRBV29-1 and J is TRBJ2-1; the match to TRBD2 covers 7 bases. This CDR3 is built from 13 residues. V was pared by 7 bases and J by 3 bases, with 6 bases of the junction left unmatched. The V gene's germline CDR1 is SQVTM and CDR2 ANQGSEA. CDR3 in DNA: TGCAGCGCGGGGACTACGATCTACAATGAGCAGTTCTTC. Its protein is CSAGTTIYNEQFF.

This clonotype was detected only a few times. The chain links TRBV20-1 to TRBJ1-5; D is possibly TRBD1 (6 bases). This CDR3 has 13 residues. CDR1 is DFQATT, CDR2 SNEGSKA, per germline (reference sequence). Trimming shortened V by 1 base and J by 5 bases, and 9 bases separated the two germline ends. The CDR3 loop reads CSARGDTYQPQHF. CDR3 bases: TGCAGTGCTAGAGGGGACACCTATCAGCCCCAGCATTTT.

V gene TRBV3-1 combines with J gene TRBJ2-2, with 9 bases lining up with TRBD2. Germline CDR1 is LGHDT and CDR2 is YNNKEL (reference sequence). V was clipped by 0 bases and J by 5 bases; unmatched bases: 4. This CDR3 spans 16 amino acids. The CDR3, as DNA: TGTGCCAGCAGCCAAGATAGCGGGAGTTGGACCGGGGAGCTGTTTTTT. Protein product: CASSQDSGSWTGELFF.

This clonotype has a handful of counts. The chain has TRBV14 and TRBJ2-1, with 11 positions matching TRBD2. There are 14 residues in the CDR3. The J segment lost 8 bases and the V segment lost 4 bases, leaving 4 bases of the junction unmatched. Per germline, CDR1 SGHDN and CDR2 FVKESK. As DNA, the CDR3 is TGTGCCAGCAGCCCAGGGACTAGCGGCTATGAGCAGTTCTTC. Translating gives CASSPGTSGYEQFF.

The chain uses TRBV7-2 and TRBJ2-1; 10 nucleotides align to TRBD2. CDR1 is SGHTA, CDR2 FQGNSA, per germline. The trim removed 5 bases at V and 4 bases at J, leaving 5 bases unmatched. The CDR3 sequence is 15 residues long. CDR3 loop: CASSSTSGIYNEQFF. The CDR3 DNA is TGTGCCAGCAGCAGTACTAGCGGGATATACAATGAGCAGTTCTTC. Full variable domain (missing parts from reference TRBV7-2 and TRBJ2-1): GAGVSQSPSNKVTEKGKDVELRCDPISGHTALYWYRQSLGQGLEFLIYFQGNSAPDKSGLPSDRFSAERTGGSVSTLTIQRTQQEDSAVYLCASSSTSGIYNEQFFGPGTRLTVL.

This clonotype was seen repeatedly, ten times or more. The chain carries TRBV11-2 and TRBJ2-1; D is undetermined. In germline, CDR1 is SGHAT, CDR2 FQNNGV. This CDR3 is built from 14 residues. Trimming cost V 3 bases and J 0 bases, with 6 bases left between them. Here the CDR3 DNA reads TGTGCCAGCAGCTTGACAAGCTCCTACAATGAGCAGTTCTTC. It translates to CASSLTSSYNEQFF.

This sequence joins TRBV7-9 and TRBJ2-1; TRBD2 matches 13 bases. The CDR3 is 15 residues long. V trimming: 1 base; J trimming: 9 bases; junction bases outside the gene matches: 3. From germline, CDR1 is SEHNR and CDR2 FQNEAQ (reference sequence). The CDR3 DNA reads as TGTGCCAGCAGCTTAGAAGGGACTAGCGGGACTGAGCAGTTCTTC. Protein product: CASSLEGTSGTEQFF.

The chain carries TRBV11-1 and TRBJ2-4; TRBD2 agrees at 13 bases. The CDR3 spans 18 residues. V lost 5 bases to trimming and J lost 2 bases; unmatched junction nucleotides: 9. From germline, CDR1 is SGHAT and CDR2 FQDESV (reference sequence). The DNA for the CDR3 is TGTGCCAGCAGCAGCGCCTCCGGGACTAGCGGGACCAAAAACATTCAGTACTTC. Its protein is CASSSASGTSGTKNIQYF.

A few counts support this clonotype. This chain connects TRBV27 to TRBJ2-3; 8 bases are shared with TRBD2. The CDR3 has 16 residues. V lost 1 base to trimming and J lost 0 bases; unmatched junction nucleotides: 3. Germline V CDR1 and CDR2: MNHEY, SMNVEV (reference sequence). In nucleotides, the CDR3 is TGTGCCAGCAGTTTATTTACTAGCGGAAGCACAGATACGCAGTATTTT. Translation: CASSLFTSGSTDTQYF.

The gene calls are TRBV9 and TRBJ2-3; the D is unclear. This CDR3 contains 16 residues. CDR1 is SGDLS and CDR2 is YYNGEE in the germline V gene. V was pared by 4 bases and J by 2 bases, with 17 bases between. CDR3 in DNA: TGTGCCAGCAGCTCCCGAGACTTTTTTCTCACAGATACGCAGTATTTT. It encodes CASSSRDFFLTDTQYF.

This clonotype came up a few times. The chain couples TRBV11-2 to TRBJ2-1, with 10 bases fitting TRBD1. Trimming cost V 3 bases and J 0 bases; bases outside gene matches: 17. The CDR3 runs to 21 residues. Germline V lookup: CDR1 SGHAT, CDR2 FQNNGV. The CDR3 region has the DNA TGTGCCAGCAGCTTTTTCAGCGGAGGGACAGGGGCAGAGAACTCCTACAATGAGCAGTTCTTC. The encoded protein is CASSFFSGGTGAENSYNEQFF.

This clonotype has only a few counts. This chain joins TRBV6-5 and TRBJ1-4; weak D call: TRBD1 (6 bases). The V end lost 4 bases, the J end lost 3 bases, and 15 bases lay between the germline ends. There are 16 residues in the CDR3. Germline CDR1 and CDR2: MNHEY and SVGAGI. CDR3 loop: CASSSSFRTANEKLFF. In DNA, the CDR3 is TGTGCCAGCAGTTCGAGCTTCAGGACAGCTAATGAAAAACTGTTTTTT.

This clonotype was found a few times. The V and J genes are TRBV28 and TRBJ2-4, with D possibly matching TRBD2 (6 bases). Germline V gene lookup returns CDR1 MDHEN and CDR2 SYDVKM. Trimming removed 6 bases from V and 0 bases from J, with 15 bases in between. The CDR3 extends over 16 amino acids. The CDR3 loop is CASSPGVNLAKNIQYF. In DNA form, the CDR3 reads TGTGCCAGCAGCCCGGGGGTTAACCTAGCCAAAAACATTCAGTACTTC. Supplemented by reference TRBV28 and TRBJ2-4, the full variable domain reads DVKVTQSSRYLVKRTGEKVFLECVQDMDHENMFWYRQDPGLGLRLIYFSYDVKMKEKGDIPEGYSVSREKKERFSLILESASTNQTSMYLCASSPGVNLAKNIQYFGAGTRLSVL.

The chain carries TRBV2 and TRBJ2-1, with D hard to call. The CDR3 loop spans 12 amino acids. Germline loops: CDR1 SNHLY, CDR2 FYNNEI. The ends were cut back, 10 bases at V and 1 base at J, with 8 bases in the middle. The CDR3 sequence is CATKGSYNEQFF. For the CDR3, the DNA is TGTGCCACCAAGGGTTCCTACAATGAGCAGTTCTTC.